This T cell receptor beta chain appears in the sequencing data of a study of tumor-infiltrating lymphocytes in primary liver carcinoma. At the level of the study: Patients comprised men and women whose ages fell between 30 and 69 years. Tumor stage was T1-T3 N0M0, and tumor size was about 4.2 to 11 cm across.

Unsorted whole blood supplied the RNA, and germline DNA was extracted too. Donors were untreated and chronically infected with HBV. CDR3 length: 17 amino acids. From germline, CDR1 is SGHKS and CDR2 YYEKEE (reference sequence). J lost 0 bases, V lost 4 bases, and 9 bases had no gene match. TCR beta cDNA was reverse-transcribed from about 500 ng of total RNA. The reaction used a constant-region primer and ProtoScript II reverse transcriptase. Three nested multiplex PCR rounds of slightly modified ARM-PCR generated TCR beta libraries. The first two PCR rounds, roughly 10 cycles each, used TRBV1-TRBV30 forward primers and a C-beta reverse primer. Using its own MiXCR run on the multiplex PCR reads, TCRdb lists one record per CDR3 protein. The sample shows more than 150,000 distinct CDR3 sequences, approximately 60% of them seen only once.

The TCR sequence derives from a middle-aged man with primary liver carcinoma and hepatitis B virus infection. Material: peripheral blood. The chain has TRBV5-5 and TRBJ2-5; TRBD2 matches 10 bases. The CDR3 spells CASSRGSGRVNQETQYF. The CDR3 nucleotides are TGTGCCAGCAGCAGGGGAAGCGGGAGGGTAAACCAAGAGACCCAGTACTTC.